Listed below are T cell receptor beta chains from one sample, sequenced in a study of regulatory T cells in long-lasting Graves disease. TCRdb recomputed calls from the multiplex PCR reads with MiXCR, one row per CDR3 protein. Of 430,000 or so distinct CDR3 sequences listed, 21% are singletons. This material consisted of peripheral blood mononuclear cells (PBMCs), taken when the disease was refractory, from a patient treated with antithyroid drugs. The source of these receptors is a female donor with Graves disease. Both conserved end residues are part of each CDR3. A D gene is named only where the DNA matches it firmly. Clone size is stated in some rows and not others, as once, few, many or a class when expanded.

TRBV7-6	.	TRBJ2-3	.	TGTGCCAGCAGCTTAAAGGCGGAAGGTGCGAATACGCAGTATTTT	CASSLKAEGANTQYF
TRBV27	many	TRBJ2-7	.	TGTGCCAGCAGTTTAGAAACGGACTCCCCAGCCCCCTACGAGCAGTACTTC	CASSLETDSPAPYEQYF
TRBV11-2	.	TRBJ2-3	TRBD2	TGTGCCAGCAGCTACGAGCGGGAGGTCACAGATACGCAGTATTTT	CASSYEREVTDTQYF
TRBV2	many	TRBJ2-3	TRBD2	TGTGCCAGCTATGGACTAGCGGGAGTTGGAGATACGCAGTATTTT	CASYGLAGVGDTQYF
TRBV28	few	TRBJ2-3	TRBD2	TGTGCCAGCAGTTTTACCCTAGCGGGAGTCACCTCACTTACGCAGTATTTT	CASSFTLAGVTSLTQYF
TRBV7-2	.	TRBJ1-1	TRBD1	TGTGCCAGCAGCTTCTTCTCAGGGGGAGGCACTGAAGCTCTCTTT	CASSFFSGGGTEALF
TRBV20-1	many	TRBJ1-5	.	TGCAGTGCCCGGTTTGGGCGGAACAATCAGCCCCAGCATTTT	CSARFGRNNQPQHF
TRBV28	.	TRBJ2-7	TRBD2	TGTGCCAGCAGTTTTGGGGCGGGAGGGCCCGACGAGCAGTACTTC	CASSFGAGGPDEQYF
TRBV19	.	TRBJ2-7	.	TGTGCCAGTAGCCAGCCGGGACTCTCTTACGAGCAGTACTTC	CASSQPGLSYEQYF
TRBV28	.	TRBJ2-1	.	TGTGCCAGCACAACGCAGGGTAGGGGAAATGAGCAGTTCTTC	CASTTQGRGNEQFF
TRBV11-1	many	TRBJ2-2	TRBD2	TGTGCCAGCAGCCGTGGGACTAGCGGGATCGGGGAGCTGTTTTTT	CASSRGTSGIGELFF
TRBV20-1	.	TRBJ2-7	TRBD1	TGCAGTGCTAGAAACAGGGGGCAGGCCTCCTACGAGCAGTACTTC	CSARNRGQASYEQYF
TRBV11-1	.	TRBJ1-5	TRBD1	TGTGCCAGCAGCCCGCAACCGGGACAGGGGAAAAAGGGTGCTAGCAATCAGCCCCAGCATTTT	CASSPQPGQGKKGASNQPQHF
TRBV3-1	.	TRBJ2-5	TRBD2	TGTGCCAGCAGCGGCGGACTAGCGGGAGCCTTAAAGACCCAGTACTTC	CASSGGLAGALKTQYF